This T cell receptor beta chain is from a study of Ad26.COV2.S vaccination and SARS-CoV-2 variants. About the research overall: The authors gave Ad26.COV2.S intramuscularly, either once or twice 56 days apart. Study conclusions and caveats: The TCR breadth and depth analyses may have produced an underestimate of total T cell responses.

Of note for this clone: Its antigen is unknown.

Assay used: immunoSEQ multiplex PCR; TCRdb lists only in-frame clones, some missing. The table lists 380,000 or so clones, about 87% of them singletons, with around 6.4% in the top ten. Looked up from germline, CDR1 is MGHRA and CDR2 is YSYEKL. This CDR3 contains 16 residues. Trimming pared 1 base from V and 6 bases from J, leaving 17 bases between. Described treatment: around 19 received Ad26.COV2.S at low or high dose, single or two shots; several received placebo; per-sample allocation not given. Sampling was performed 63 days after the first vaccine or placebo injection. V usage is TRBV4-1 and J usage is TRBJ2-3, with no clear D. Sequencing was performed on peripheral blood, taken in a trial of Ad26.COV2.S vaccine versus placebo. This clonotype was obtained from a person aged 18 to 59 who received the Ad26.COV2.S COVID-19 vaccine or a placebo. CDR3 sequence (DNA): TGCGCCAGCAGCCAAGTGGCAGATACAATTTTTGATACGCAGTATTTT. Its translation is CASSQVADTIFDTQYF.